Below, one T cell receptor (beta chain) is given with its context. CDR1 and CDR2 from the germline V gene are SEHNR and FQNEAQ (reference sequence). The CDR3 is 15 amino acids. V was clipped by 2 bases and J by 4 bases, with 15 bases between them. This sample was included in a study of blood T cell repertoires in COVID-19. Study details: From T cells, B-cell-depleted T cells, or PBMCs came the material, which was cDNA or gDNA.

Profiled with immunoSEQ multiplex PCR; TCRdb holds only in-frame clones, not every one. The data contain 70,000 to 95,000 clones, around 96% of them singletons. V gene TRBV7-9 combines with J gene TRBJ2-7; maybe TRBD1 (5 bases). This receptor was identified in a human donor with active COVID-19. The donor label of this sample is uncertain. The sample consisted of peripheral blood. CDR3 DNA sequence: TGTGCCAGCAGCTTACTTTCCCAGGGCTTTTACGAGCAGTACTTC. This sequence encodes CASSLLSQGFYEQYF.